A single sample gave rise to the 27 T cell receptor beta chains below, sequenced in a study of cytomegalovirus exposure and HLA in healthy donors. PCR involved 60 Vbeta and 13 Jbeta primers. TCRdb keeps only in-frame clones here, not all; method: immunoSEQ multiplex PCR. Here the sample spans roughly 290,000 clones, roughly 80% being singletons. The sample was PBMCs. The receptors were sampled from a girl aged 2 to 9 in good health and CMV-seronegative.

The chain is built from TRBV2 and TRBJ2-7; 8 nucleotides match TRBD2. This CDR3 is built from 14 residues. Unmatched junction bases numbered 8, after V lost 5 bases and J lost 5 bases. CDR1 and CDR2 (germline): SNHLY, FYNNEI. The CDR3 is CASSSGRHRDEQYF. The CDR3, as DNA: TGTGCCAGCAGTAGCGGGAGACATCGCGACGAGCAGTACTTC.

This sequence joins TRBV29-1 and TRBJ1-1, with D perhaps TRBD1 (6 bases). The CDR3 has 14 amino acids. Trimming pared 5 bases from V and 6 bases from J, leaving 19 bases between. The germline gives CDR1 SQVTM, CDR2 ANQGSEA. The CDR3 DNA follows: TGCAGCGTTTTCCGAGGGACACATGGCGCTGAAGCTTTCTTT. Translated: CSVFRGTHGAEAFF.

V and J are TRBV5-1 and TRBJ1-6; D may be TRBD1 (5 bases). CDR3 length equals 15 residues. CDR1 SGHRS and CDR2 YFSETQ come from the germline V gene. The germline V and J ends were trimmed by 0 bases and 9 bases, with 13 bases remaining between them. CDR3: CASSLVFSGPSPLHF. In DNA, the CDR3 is TGCGCCAGCAGCTTGGTATTCTCAGGGCCTTCACCCCTCCACTTT.

The chain employs TRBV9 and TRBJ2-4; D is perhaps TRBD1 (6 bases). CDR3 length: 14 residues. Germline loops: CDR1 SGDLS, CDR2 YYNGEE. The V and J ends lost 4 bases and 5 bases respectively, with 13 bases between them. In nucleotides, the CDR3 is TGTGCCAGCAGCCCGAGGGGGAACGAAAACATTCAGTACTTC. Translated: CASSPRGNENIQYF.

The chain joins TRBV27 to TRBJ1-5; D remains unclear. The germline V gene encodes CDR1 MNHEY and CDR2 SMNVEV (reference sequence). V dropped 3 bases and J dropped 7 bases, with 13 bases sitting between them. The CDR3 is made up of 14 amino acids. The CDR3: CASSFSGFEQPQHF. The CDR3 DNA follows: TGTGCCAGCAGTTTTTCCGGGTTCGAGCAGCCCCAGCATTTT.

The rearrangement joins TRBV18 to TRBJ1-5; 8 nucleotides match TRBD1. The trim removed 5 bases at V and 0 bases at J, leaving 9 bases unmatched. The CDR3 length is 17 residues. Germline loops: CDR1 KGHSH, CDR2 LQKENI. In nucleotides, the CDR3 is TGTGCCAGCTCATCGATTAGGACAGGGAATAGCAATCAGCCCCAGCATTTT. This encodes CASSSIRTGNSNQPQHF.

Remarks on this clone: One end of the junction is discordant with germline, which a read error may explain. The V gene is TRBV2, the J gene TRBJ2-3; D is unresolved. Germline V gives CDR1 SNHLY, CDR2 FYNNEI. The CDR3 sequence is 13 residues long. The CDR3 region is CASREGSPDTQYF. The CDR3 nucleotides read TGTGCCAGCAGGGAAGGTAGCCCAGATACGCAGTATTTT.

This clone appeared a single time. This CDR3 reads CASSPGQGSNYGYTF. The CDR3 coding sequence is TGTGCCAGTAGTCCCGGACAGGGTTCCAACTATGGCTACACCTTC. The chain has TRBV19 and TRBJ1-2; TRBD1 matches at 8 bases. This CDR3 is 15 amino acids long. In germline, CDR1 is LNHDA, CDR2 SQIVND (reference sequence). V was clipped by 5 bases and J by 2 bases; unmatched bases: 7.

The chain couples TRBV6-6 to TRBJ1-2; D is uncertain. V lost 5 bases to trimming and J lost 6 bases, with 19 bases between them. The length of the CDR3 is 15 residues. Germline V CDR1 and CDR2: MNHNY, SVGAGI (reference sequence). CDR3 in amino acids: CASSHQTFTIHGYTF. CDR3 sequence (DNA): TGTGCCAGCAGTCACCAGACATTTACCATCCATGGCTACACCTTC.

J is TRBJ1-3 and V is TRBV7-8; D is unresolved. V lost 5 bases and J lost 4, with 15 bases in between. The germline V gene has CDR1 SGHVS and CDR2 FQNEAQ. The CDR3 consists of 15 residues. The CDR3 protein is CASSRILGVGNTIYF. The CDR3, as DNA: TGTGCCAGCAGCCGAATACTCGGGGTGGGAAACACCATATATTTT.

This chain joins TRBV9 and TRBJ2-7, with TRBD1 matching 9 bases. Trimming removed 0 bases from V and 4 bases from J; junction bases left unmatched: 5. The CDR3 covers 15 residues. Germline V gene lookup returns CDR1 SGDLS and CDR2 YYNGEE. Here the CDR3 reads CASSVAPGTGYEQYF. The CDR3, as DNA: TGTGCCAGCAGCGTAGCCCCAGGGACAGGGTACGAGCAGTACTTC.

This rearrangement joins TRBV7-8 to TRBJ2-1, with a weak D call TRBD2 (6 bases). The CDR3 has 15 residues. Germline lookup yields CDR1 SGHVS and CDR2 FQNEAQ. The V end lost 7 bases, the J end lost 0 bases, and 13 bases lay between the germline ends. The CDR3 DNA follows: TGTGCCAGCAATCCCCGGGGGACCTCCTACAATGAGCAGTTCTTC. Translation gives CASNPRGTSYNEQFF.

The gene calls are TRBV6-5 and TRBJ2-7, with 8 bases that match TRBD2. With V trimmed by 2 bases and J by 2 bases, 5 bases remained unmatched. This CDR3 region has 15 residues. The V gene's germline CDR1 is MNHEY and CDR2 SVGAGI. The CDR3 DNA sequence: TGTGCCAGCAGTTACGCTGGGCGGGGGGCCTACGAGCAGTACTTC. Translating gives CASSYAGRGAYEQYF.

The V gene is TRBV28, the J gene TRBJ1-3; D gene unclear. Between the trimmed V and J ends, which lost 5 bases and 0 bases, there was a span of 14 bases. Germline V gene data show CDR1 as MDHEN and CDR2 as SYDVKM. The CDR3 runs to 16 residues. The CDR3 DNA follows: TGTGCCAGCAGTGAGGACCCCGGGGACTCTGGAAACACCATATATTTT. Translation: CASSEDPGDSGNTIYF.

The chain combines TRBV7-2 with TRBJ1-2, with unresolved D. Germline V gene sequence: CDR1 SGHTA, CDR2 FQGNSA. The CDR3 extends over 14 amino acids. Trimming pared 5 bases from V and 3 bases from J, leaving 13 bases between. For the CDR3, the DNA is TGTGCCAGCAGCCCGAAGGAGTCTCACTATGGCTACACCTTC. Translating it yields CASSPKESHYGYTF.

This chain uses TRBV6-1 with TRBJ2-7, with 10 positions matching TRBD2. CDR1 is MNHNS, CDR2 SASEGT, per germline. CDR3 length equals 16 residues. The J segment lost 4 bases and the V segment lost 0 bases, leaving 6 bases of the junction unmatched. The CDR3, as DNA: TGTGCCAGCAGTGAAGCCATCGGACTAGCGGTATACGAGCAGTACTTC. Translation gives CASSEAIGLAVYEQYF.

The chain recombines TRBV7-9 with TRBJ2-7; 10 bases are shared with TRBD1. This CDR3 comprises 14 residues. Germline CDR1 and CDR2: SEHNR and FQNEAQ (reference sequence). V lost 5 bases to trimming and J lost 5 bases; unmatched junction nucleotides: 6. CDR3 residues: CASSTRQGANEQYF. Here the CDR3 DNA reads TGTGCCAGCAGCACTAGACAGGGGGCCAACGAGCAGTACTTC.

The V and J genes are TRBV12-5 and TRBJ2-7; D is perhaps TRBD1 (6 bases). Germline V lookup: CDR1 LGHNT, CDR2 FRNRAP. CDR3 size: 12 residues. V was pared by 6 bases and J by 6 bases, with 12 bases between. CDR3 bases: TGTGCTAGTGGCCGGGACAACGGCGAGCAGTACTTC. This codes for CASGRDNGEQYF. Full variable domain (rest looked up from reference TRBV12-5 and TRBJ2-7): DARVTQTPRHKVTEMGQEVTMRCQPILGHNTVFWYRQTMMQGLELLAYFRNRAPLDDSGMPKDRFSAEMPDATLATLKIQPSEPRDSAVYFCASGRDNGEQYFGPGTRLTVT.

The chain recombines TRBV6-5 with TRBJ1-3, with D perhaps matching TRBD1 (5 bases). V lost 6 bases and J lost 2, with 14 bases in between. Per the germline V gene, CDR1 is MNHEY and CDR2 is SVGAGI. The CDR3 runs 15 residues. The CDR3 nucleotides are TGTGCCAGCAGCAACCAGGCAGGGACTGGAAACACCATATATTTT. This gives the protein CASSNQAGTGNTIYF.

About this clone: At the DNA level, this CDR3 is encoded by other sequences in the same sample as well. The CDR3 DNA reads TGCGCCAGCAGCCAAGGGACAGTAGCAACTAATGAAAAACTGTTTTTT. This translates into CASSQGTVATNEKLFF. This chain links TRBV4-1 with TRBJ1-4; TRBD1 might be the D (6 bases). The CDR3 consists of 16 residues. V was trimmed by 1 base and J by 0 bases, leaving 9 bases between them. CDR1 is MGHRA and CDR2 is YSYEKL in the germline V gene.

V gene TRBV7-9 combines with J gene TRBJ2-1; TRBD2 is a possible D gene (6 bases). Trimming shortened V by 4 bases and J by 15 bases, and 16 bases separated the two germline ends. CDR1 and CDR2 (germline): SEHNR, FQNEAQ (reference sequence). This CDR3 comprises 12 residues. This CDR3 is CASSSGVGDGFF. CDR3 nucleotide sequence: TGTGCCAGCAGCTCGGGGGTCGGAGACGGGTTCTTC.

On this clone: The identical CDR3 is also encoded by other nucleotide sequences in the sample. V is TRBV19 and J is TRBJ1-2, with D maybe TRBD1 (5 bases). The ends were cut back, 7 bases at V and 8 bases at J, with 11 bases in the middle. There are 11 residues in the CDR3. Germline CDR1 and CDR2: LNHDA and SQIVND (reference sequence). The CDR3 DNA reads TGTGCCAGTAAAGACAGAAACGGCTACACCTTC. Translating it yields CASKDRNGYTF.

The CDR3 sequence is CASSSLQGRNTEAFF. In nucleotides, the CDR3 is TGTGCCAGCAGCTCCCTACAGGGGAGGAACACTGAAGCTTTCTTT. The gene calls are TRBV5-4 and TRBJ1-1; 7 bases are a match to TRBD1. V was clipped by 3 bases and J by 1 base; unmatched bases: 6. CDR3 length equals 15 residues. Germline V lookup: CDR1 SGHNT, CDR2 YYREEE (reference sequence).

The chain employs TRBV18 and TRBJ1-2; a weak D match, TRBD1 (6 bases). Looked up from germline, CDR1 is KGHSH and CDR2 is LQKENI. This CDR3 has 18 amino acids. Trimming pared 4 bases from V and 4 bases from J, leaving 25 bases between. The CDR3 DNA reads as TGTGCCAGCTCACGTACCACGGCCCTCAGGGGACGTCCCTATGGCTACACCTTC. Its protein is CASSRTTALRGRPYGYTF.

V gene TRBV30 combines with J gene TRBJ1-5; D unresolved. CDR1 GTSNPN and CDR2 SVGIG come from the germline V gene (reference sequence). This CDR3 spans 14 amino acids. V was trimmed by 0 bases and J by 1 base, leaving 7 bases between them. CDR3 DNA sequence: TGTGCCTGGAGTGTTAGTGCGAGCAATCAGCCCCAGCATTTT. Translating it yields CAWSVSASNQPQHF.

The chain couples TRBV4-2 to TRBJ2-1; 8 bases are a match to TRBD2. Unmatched junction bases numbered 6, after V lost 1 base and J lost 7 bases. The CDR3 is made up of 15 amino acids. Germline CDR1 and CDR2: LGHNA and YNFKEQ. The CDR3 nucleotides read TGTGCCAGCAGCCAAGCGGGAGGGCGGGGGAATGAGCAGTTCTTC. Translated, it gives CASSQAGGRGNEQFF.

The V call is TRBV30, the J call TRBJ2-1; 7 nucleotides match TRBD2. V was clipped by 0 bases and J by 6 bases; unmatched bases: 8. The CDR3 consists of 15 residues. The germline gives CDR1 GTSNPN, CDR2 SVGIG (reference sequence). The CDR3 loop reads CAWSVGTSASNEQFF. Here the CDR3 DNA reads TGTGCCTGGAGTGTAGGTACTAGCGCCTCCAATGAGCAGTTCTTC.